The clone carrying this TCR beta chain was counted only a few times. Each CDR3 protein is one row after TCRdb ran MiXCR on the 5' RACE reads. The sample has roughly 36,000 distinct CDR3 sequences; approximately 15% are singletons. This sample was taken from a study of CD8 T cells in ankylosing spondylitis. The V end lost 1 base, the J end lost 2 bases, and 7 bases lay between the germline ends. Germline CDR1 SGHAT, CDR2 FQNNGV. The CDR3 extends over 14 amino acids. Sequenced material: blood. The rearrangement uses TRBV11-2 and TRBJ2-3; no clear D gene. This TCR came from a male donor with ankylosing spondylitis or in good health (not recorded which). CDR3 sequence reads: CASSLGDTTDTQYF. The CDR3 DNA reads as TGTGCCAGCAGCTTAGGCGATACCACAGATACGCAGTATTTT. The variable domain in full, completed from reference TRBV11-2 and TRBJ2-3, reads EAGVAQSPRYKIIEKRQSVAFWCNPISGHATLYWYQQILGQGPKLLIQFQNNGVVDDSQLPKDRFSAERLKGVDSTLKIQPAKLEDSAVYLCASSLGDTTDTQYFGPGTRLTVL.